This section outlines one T cell receptor beta chain sequence together with its context. Antigen specificity is unknown. This record belongs to a study of vaccination effects on CD4 cells after COVID-19. V gave up 0 bases and J gave up 7 bases, with 19 bases separating them. Germline CDR1 reads SGHRS; CDR2 reads YFSETQ. CDR3 length: 16 residues. Sequenced by immunoSEQ multiplex PCR; TCRdb stores in-frame clones only, minus some. The top ten hold about 25% of the sample, which has more than 40,000 clones, roughly two thirds seen once. The ViraFEST assay expanded antigen-specific CD4+ T cells with viral peptide pools before sequencing. Following an approximately eleven-day culture, CD4+ T cells were purified. Negative nucleocapsid antibody tests before and after vaccination confirmed no previous SARS-CoV-2 infection.

The chain couples TRBV5-1 to TRBJ1-2; D is perhaps TRBD1 (5 bases). The specimen was CD4+ T cells from PBMCs cultured with HCoV-OC43 spike peptides, collected before COVID-19 vaccination. Sample subset: HCoV-OC43 spike overlapping peptide pool stimulation. The receptor comes from a human donor who received a COVID-19 vaccine. The CDR3 DNA follows: TGCGCCAGCAGCTTGGGCCCACCGGGACGGCGGGCTGGCTACACCTTC. Encoded protein: CASSLGPPGRRAGYTF.